The rows below give T cell receptor beta chains drawn from one sample of a study of blood T cell dynamics during melanoma immunotherapy. Here immunoSEQ multiplex PCR was the method, and the copy in TCRdb shows in-frame clones only, minus some. The sample gives about 4,200 clones, approximately 81% of which show up once; about 14% is in the top ten. Material: blood, obtained from a patient treated with checkpoint blockade. These receptor sequences come from a human donor with melanoma. CDR3s include the opening cysteine and the closing phenylalanine or tryptophan. A D gene is named only where the DNA matches it firmly. For some rows the clone size is stated as once, few or many, or as a class when expanded; others skip it.

V gene	D gene	clone size	J gene	CDR3 DNA	CDR3 protein
TRBV7-3	.	.	TRBJ1-1	TGTGCCAGCAGCAAGATGGACATAGCCATGAACACTGAAGCTTTCTTT	CASSKMDIAMNTEAFF
TRBV19	.	.	TRBJ1-5	TGTGCCAGTAGTGACTTCGGGCCCCAGCATTTT	CASSDFGPQHF
TRBV11-2	.	.	TRBJ2-7	TGTGCCAGCAGCTTAGAGGGTAGGGGGGTCGAGCAGTACTTC	CASSLEGRGVEQYF
TRBV5-1	TRBD1	.	TRBJ1-2	TGCGCCAGCAGCCCACAGGGGGAGAACTATGGCTACACCTTC	CASSPQGENYGYTF
TRBV7-2	.	.	TRBJ1-1	TGTGCCAGCAGCGAACAGAACACTGAAGCTTTCTTT	CASSEQNTEAFF
TRBV5-8	TRBD1	.	TRBJ1-4	TGTGCCAGCAGCTTGGGACAGGGGGCTGCAACTAATGAAAAACTGTTTTTT	CASSLGQGAATNEKLFF
TRBV27	.	.	TRBJ2-7	TGTGCCAGCGGGTTGGGGCAGGGGACCTACTACGAGCAGTACTTC	CASGLGQGTYYEQYF
TRBV11-2	.	few	TRBJ2-1	TGTGCCAGCAGCTTAGAGGGGGCTAGTTACAATGAGCAGTTCTTC	CASSLEGASYNEQFF
TRBV30	.	.	TRBJ1-2	TGTGCCTGGAGTGTTGCTAACTATGGCTACACCTTC	CAWSVANYGYTF
TRBV7-3	TRBD1	.	TRBJ1-1	TGTGCCAGCAGCTCCCGGACAGGGACGAACACTGAAGCTTTCTTT	CASSSRTGTNTEAFF
TRBV7-2	.	.	TRBJ2-2	TGTGCCAGCAGTCCTACTAGGACGGCCGGGGAGCTGTTTTTT	CASSPTRTAGELFF
TRBV11-2	.	.	TRBJ1-1	TGTGCCAGCAGCTTACACGGAAACACTGAAGCTTTCTTT	CASSLHGNTEAFF
TRBV9	.	.	TRBJ2-6	TGTGCCAGCAGCGCCCAAGTTCTCACAGGGTCTGGGGCCAACGTCCTGACTTTC	CASSAQVLTGSGANVLTF
TRBV19	TRBD1	.	TRBJ1-1	TGTGCCAGTAGTAGGACAGGGGGTAGTACTGAAGCTTTCTTT	CASSRTGGSTEAFF
TRBV2	.	.	TRBJ2-7	TGTGCCAGCTCTCGGTTTACGGGGTACCTCTCCTACGAGCAGTACTTC	CASSRFTGYLSYEQYF
TRBV30	.	few	TRBJ1-4	TGTGCCTGGAGTGGGAGTCAGGGTTTTTATGAAAAACTGTTTTTT	CAWSGSQGFYEKLFF
TRBV13	.	.	TRBJ1-1	TGTGCCAGCAGCCCTACCTTGAACACTGAAGCTTTCTTT	CASSPTLNTEAFF
TRBV7-6	.	.	TRBJ2-7	TGTGCCAGCAGCTTAGAGCGACAGGCAGCCTACGAGCAGTACTTC	CASSLERQAAYEQYF
TRBV5-1	TRBD1	.	TRBJ1-4	TGCGCCAGCAAACCAACAGGGGCGAGCAATGAAAAACTGTTTTTT	CASKPTGASNEKLFF
TRBV5-4	.	.	TRBJ2-1	TGTGCCAGCAGCGTCGACCGGACCTACAATGAGCAGTTCTTC	CASSVDRTYNEQFF
TRBV7-2	.	.	TRBJ1-5	TGTGCCAGCAGAGGTCCCAATAGCAATCAGCCCCAGCATTTT	CASRGPNSNQPQHF
TRBV4-2	.	few	TRBJ2-7	TGTGCCAGCAGCCCCACTAGGTCCTACGAGCAGTACTTC	CASSPTRSYEQYF
TRBV30	.	.	TRBJ1-2	TGTGCCTGGAGGGGAAATGTAGGCTATGGCTACACCTTC	CAWRGNVGYGYTF
TRBV11-2	TRBD1	.	TRBJ1-3	TGTGCCAGCAGCTCGGAGACAGGGGGCTCTGGAAACACCATATATTTT	CASSSETGGSGNTIYF
TRBV7-2	.	.	TRBJ1-4	TGTGCCAGCAGCTCCCCGCCGTTGGGAAAACTGTTTTTT	CASSSPPLGKLFF
TRBV7-2	.	.	TRBJ1-2	TGTGCCAGCAGCCCGACGTGGGGTGGTAACTATGGCTACACCTTC	CASSPTWGGNYGYTF